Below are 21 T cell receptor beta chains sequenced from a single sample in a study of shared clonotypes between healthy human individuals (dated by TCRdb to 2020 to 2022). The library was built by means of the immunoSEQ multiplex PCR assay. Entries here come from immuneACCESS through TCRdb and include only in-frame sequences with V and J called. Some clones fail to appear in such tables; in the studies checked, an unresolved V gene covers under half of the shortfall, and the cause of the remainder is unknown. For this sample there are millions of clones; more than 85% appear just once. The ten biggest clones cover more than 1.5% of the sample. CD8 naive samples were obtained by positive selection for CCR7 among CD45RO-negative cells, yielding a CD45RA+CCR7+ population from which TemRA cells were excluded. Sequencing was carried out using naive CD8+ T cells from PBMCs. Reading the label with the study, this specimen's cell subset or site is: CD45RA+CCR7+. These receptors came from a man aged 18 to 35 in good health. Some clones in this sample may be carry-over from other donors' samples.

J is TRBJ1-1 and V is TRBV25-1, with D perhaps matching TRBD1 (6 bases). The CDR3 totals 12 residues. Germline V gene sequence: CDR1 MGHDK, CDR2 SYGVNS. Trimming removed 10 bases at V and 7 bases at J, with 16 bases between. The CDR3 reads CATAGGGNEAFF. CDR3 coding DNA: TGTGCCACCGCAGGAGGGGGTAATGAAGCTTTCTTT.

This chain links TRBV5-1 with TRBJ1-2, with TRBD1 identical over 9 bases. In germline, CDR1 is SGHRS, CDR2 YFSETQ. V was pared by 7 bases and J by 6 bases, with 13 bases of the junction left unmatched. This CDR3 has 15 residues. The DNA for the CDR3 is TGCGCCAGCGGGACAGGGTCCCAGGTAATCCATGGCTACACCTTC. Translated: CASGTGSQVIHGYTF.

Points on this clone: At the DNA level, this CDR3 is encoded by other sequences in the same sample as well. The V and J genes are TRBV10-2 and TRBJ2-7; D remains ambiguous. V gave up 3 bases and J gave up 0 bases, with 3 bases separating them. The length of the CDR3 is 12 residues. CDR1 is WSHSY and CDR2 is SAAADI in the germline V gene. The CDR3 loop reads CASSDSSYEQYF. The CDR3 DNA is TGCGCCAGCAGTGACAGCTCCTACGAGCAGTACTTC.

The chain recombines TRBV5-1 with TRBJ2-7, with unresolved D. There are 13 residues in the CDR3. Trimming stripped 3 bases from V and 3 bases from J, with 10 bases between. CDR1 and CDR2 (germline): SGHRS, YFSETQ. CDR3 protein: CASSWEAGYEQYF. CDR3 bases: TGCGCCAGCAGCTGGGAAGCAGGCTACGAGCAGTACTTC. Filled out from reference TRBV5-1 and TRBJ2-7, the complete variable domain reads KAGVTQTPRYLIKTRGQQVTLSCSPISGHRSVSWYQQTPGQGLQFLFEYFSETQRNKGNFPGRFSGRQFSNSRSEMNVSTLELGDSALYLCASSWEAGYEQYFGPGTRLTVT.

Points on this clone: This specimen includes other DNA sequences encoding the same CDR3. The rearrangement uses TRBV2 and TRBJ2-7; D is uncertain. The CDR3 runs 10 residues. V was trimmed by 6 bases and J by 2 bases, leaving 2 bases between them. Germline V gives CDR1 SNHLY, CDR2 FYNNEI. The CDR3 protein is CASRTYEQYF. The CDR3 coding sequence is TGTGCCAGCAGGACCTACGAGCAGTACTTC.

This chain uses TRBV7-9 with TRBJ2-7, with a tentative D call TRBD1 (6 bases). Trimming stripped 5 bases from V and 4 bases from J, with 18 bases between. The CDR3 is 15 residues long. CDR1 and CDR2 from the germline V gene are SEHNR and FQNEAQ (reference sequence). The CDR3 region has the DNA TGTGCCAGCAGCCCAGAACCGGGACAAAGGTACGAGCAGTACTTC. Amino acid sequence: CASSPEPGQRYEQYF.

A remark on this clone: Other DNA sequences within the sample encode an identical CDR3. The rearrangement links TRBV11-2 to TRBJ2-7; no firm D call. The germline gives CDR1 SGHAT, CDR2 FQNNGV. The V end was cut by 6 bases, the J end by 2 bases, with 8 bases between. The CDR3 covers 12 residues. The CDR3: CASRAGAYEQYF. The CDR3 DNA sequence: TGTGCCAGCAGGGCTGGGGCCTACGAGCAGTACTTC.

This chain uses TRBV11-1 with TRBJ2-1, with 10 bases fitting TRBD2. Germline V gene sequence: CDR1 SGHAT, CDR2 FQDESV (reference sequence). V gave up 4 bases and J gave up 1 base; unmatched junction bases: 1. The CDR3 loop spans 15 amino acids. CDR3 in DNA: TGTGCCAGCAGCTCGGGACTAGCGTCCTACAATGAGCAGTTCTTC. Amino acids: CASSSGLASYNEQFF. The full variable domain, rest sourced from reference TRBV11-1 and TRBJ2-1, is EAEVAQSPRYKITEKSQAVAFWCDPISGHATLYWYRQILGQGPELLVQFQDESVVDDSQLPKDRFSAERLKGVDSTLKIQPAELGDSAMYLCASSSGLASYNEQFFGPGTRLTVL.

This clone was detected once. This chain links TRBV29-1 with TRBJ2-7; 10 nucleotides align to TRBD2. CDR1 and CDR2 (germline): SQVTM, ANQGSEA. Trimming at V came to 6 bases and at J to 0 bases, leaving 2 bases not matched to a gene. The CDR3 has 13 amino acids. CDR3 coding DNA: TGCAGCGTGACTAGCGGGCCCTCCTACGAGCAGTACTTC. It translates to CSVTSGPSYEQYF.

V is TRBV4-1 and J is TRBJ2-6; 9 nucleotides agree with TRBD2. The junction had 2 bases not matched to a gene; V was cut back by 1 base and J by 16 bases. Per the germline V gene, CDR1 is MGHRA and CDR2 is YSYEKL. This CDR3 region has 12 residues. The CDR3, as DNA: TGCGCCAGCAGCCAAGGACTAGCGGTTCTGACTTTC. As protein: CASSQGLAVLTF.

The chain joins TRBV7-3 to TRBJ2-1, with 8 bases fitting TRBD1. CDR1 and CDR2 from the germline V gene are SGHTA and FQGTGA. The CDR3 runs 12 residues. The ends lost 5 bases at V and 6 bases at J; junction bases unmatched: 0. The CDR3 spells CASSQGANEQFF. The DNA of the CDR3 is TGTGCCAGCAGCCAGGGGGCCAATGAGCAGTTCTTC.

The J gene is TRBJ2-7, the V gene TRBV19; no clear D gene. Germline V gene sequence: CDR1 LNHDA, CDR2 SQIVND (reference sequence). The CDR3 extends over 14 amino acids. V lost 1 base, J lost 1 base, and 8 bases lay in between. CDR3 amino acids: CASSIVTSSYEQYF. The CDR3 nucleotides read TGTGCCAGTAGTATAGTAACGTCTTCCTACGAGCAGTACTTC.

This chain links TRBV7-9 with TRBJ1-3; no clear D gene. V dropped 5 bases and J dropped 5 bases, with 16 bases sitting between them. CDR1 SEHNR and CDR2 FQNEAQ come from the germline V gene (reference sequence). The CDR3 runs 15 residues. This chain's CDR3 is CASSLAEGWRNTIYF. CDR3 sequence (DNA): TGTGCCAGCAGCCTCGCGGAGGGTTGGAGAAACACCATATATTTT.

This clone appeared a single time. CDR3 region: CASSLRGPETQYF. The CDR3 DNA follows: TGTGCCAGCAGCTTGAGGGGACCAGAGACCCAGTACTTC. The genes are TRBV7-8 and TRBJ2-5; perhaps D is TRBD1 or TRBD2 (5 bases each). The CDR3 consists of 13 residues. V lost 3 bases to trimming and J lost 4 bases, with 9 bases between them. Germline lookup yields CDR1 SGHVS and CDR2 FQNEAQ.

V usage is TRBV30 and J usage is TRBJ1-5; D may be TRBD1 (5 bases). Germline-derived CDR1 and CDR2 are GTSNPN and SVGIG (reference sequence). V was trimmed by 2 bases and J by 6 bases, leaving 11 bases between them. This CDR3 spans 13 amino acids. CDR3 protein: CAWSLGGGQPQHF. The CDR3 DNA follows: TGTGCCTGGAGTCTCGGTGGGGGTCAGCCCCAGCATTTT.

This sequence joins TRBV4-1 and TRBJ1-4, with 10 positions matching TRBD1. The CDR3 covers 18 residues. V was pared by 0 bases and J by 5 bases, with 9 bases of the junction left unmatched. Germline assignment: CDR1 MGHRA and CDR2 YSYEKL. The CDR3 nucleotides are TGCGCCAGCAGCCAAGATAGGCGACAGGGGGCTCACAATGAAAAACTGTTTTTT. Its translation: CASSQDRRQGAHNEKLFF.

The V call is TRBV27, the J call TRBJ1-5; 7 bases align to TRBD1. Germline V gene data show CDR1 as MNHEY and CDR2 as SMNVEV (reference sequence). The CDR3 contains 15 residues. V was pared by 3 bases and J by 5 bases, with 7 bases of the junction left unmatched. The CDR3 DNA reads TGTGCCAGCAGTTTCGGACTCGGACAGGATCAGCCCCAGCATTTT. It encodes CASSFGLGQDQPQHF.

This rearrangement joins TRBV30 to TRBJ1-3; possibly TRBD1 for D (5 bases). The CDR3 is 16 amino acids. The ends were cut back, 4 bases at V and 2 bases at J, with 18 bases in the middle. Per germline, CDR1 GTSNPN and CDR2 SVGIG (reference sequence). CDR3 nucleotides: TGTGCCTGGACTATCCGGGGGGAAGGAACTGGAAACACCATATATTTT. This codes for CAWTIRGEGTGNTIYF.

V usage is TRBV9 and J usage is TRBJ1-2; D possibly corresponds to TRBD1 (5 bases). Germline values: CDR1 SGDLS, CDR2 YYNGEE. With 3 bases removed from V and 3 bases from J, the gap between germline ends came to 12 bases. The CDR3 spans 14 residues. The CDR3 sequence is CASSDGLGDYGYTF. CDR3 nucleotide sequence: TGTGCCAGCAGCGACGGCCTGGGGGACTATGGCTACACCTTC. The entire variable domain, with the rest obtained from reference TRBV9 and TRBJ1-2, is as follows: DSGVTQTPKHLITATGQRVTLRCSPRSGDLSVYWYQQSLDQGLQFLIQYYNGEERAKGNILERFSAQQFPDLHSELNLSSLELGDSALYFCASSDGLGDYGYTFGSGTRLTVV.

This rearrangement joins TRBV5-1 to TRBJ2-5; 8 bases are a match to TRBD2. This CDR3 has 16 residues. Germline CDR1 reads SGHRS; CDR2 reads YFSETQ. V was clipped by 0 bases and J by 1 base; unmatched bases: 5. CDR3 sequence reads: CASSLATSGLQETQYF. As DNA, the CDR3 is TGCGCCAGCAGCTTGGCAACTAGCGGACTCCAAGAGACCCAGTACTTC.

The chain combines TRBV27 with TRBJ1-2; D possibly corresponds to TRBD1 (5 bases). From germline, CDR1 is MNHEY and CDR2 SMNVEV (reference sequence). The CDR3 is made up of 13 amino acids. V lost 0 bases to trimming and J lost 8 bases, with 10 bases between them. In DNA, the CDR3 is TGTGCCAGCAGTTTATCGTTCAGGGACGGCTACACCTTC. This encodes CASSLSFRDGYTF.